Shown below are 7 T cell receptor beta chains from a single sample sequenced in a study of blood T cell repertoires in COVID-19. Profiling relied on immunoSEQ multiplex PCR, and the TCRdb table lists in-frame clones only, not all of them. The repertoire has 55,000 to 95,000 clones, about 82% of them found once; the top ten carry about 1.9%. The sequenced sample was peripheral blood. Receptors were obtained from a woman in her sixties or seventies with acute or convalescent COVID-19.

The chain is built from TRBV28 and TRBJ1-6, with D unresolved. The CDR3 contains 18 residues. V lost 2 bases, J lost 5 bases, and 19 bases lay in between. Germline CDR1 MDHEN, CDR2 SYDVKM. CDR3 in DNA: TGTGCCAGCAGTTTAATCCCATCGGGAATTCATGATAATTCACCCCTCCACTTT. It translates to CASSLIPSGIHDNSPLHF.

V usage is TRBV5-1 and J usage is TRBJ1-1; 7 bases are shared with TRBD1. Trimming removed 5 bases from V and 11 bases from J; junction bases left unmatched: 9. Germline-derived CDR1 and CDR2 are SGHRS and YFSETQ. The CDR3 totals 12 residues. The chain's CDR3 is CASRSQTGDAFF. In DNA, the CDR3 is TGCGCCAGCAGGTCCCAAACAGGGGACGCTTTCTTT.

The chain recombines TRBV9 with TRBJ2-5, with unresolved D. The CDR3 extends over 13 amino acids. Looked up from germline, CDR1 is SGDLS and CDR2 is YYNGEE. Between the trimmed V and J ends, which lost 3 bases and 0 bases, there was a span of 6 bases. The chain's CDR3 is CASSGLYQETQYF. The CDR3 DNA reads TGTGCCAGCAGCGGACTGTACCAAGAGACCCAGTACTTC.

The chain links TRBV5-4 to TRBJ2-1; 15 bases fit TRBD2. Trimming cost V 4 bases and J 10 bases; bases outside gene matches: 9. CDR1 is SGHNT and CDR2 is YYREEE in the germline V gene (reference sequence). The CDR3 has 16 amino acids. CDR3 DNA sequence: TGTGCCAGCAGCCCGGGACTAGCGGGGGGAATCGGGGAGCAGTTCTTC. Its translation: CASSPGLAGGIGEQFF.

The rearrangement uses TRBV24-1 and TRBJ1-5; tentative D call: TRBD1 (6 bases). The CDR3 is made up of 16 amino acids. The ends were cut back, 3 bases at V and 1 base at J, with 12 bases in the middle. Germline-derived CDR1 and CDR2 are KGHDR and SFDVKD. CDR3: CATSDGGRGSNQPQHF. The DNA for the CDR3 is TGTGCCACCAGTGATGGGGGCAGGGGAAGCAATCAGCCCCAGCATTTT.

The chain uses TRBV21-1 and TRBJ1-1; TRBD1, as called in the table, went unchecked against the DNA. TRBV21-1 is noted as a pseudogene. The CDR3 is made up of 19 amino acids. DNA for the CDR3: TGTGCCAGCAGCAAAGTTAAGTTGCCGGGGACAGGGTTTAACACTGAAGCTTTCTTT. Protein: CASSKVKLPGTGFNTEAFF.

CDR3 sequence: CASRDSRKGADTEAFF. CDR3 sequence (DNA): TGTGCCAGTAGGGACTCCCGGAAGGGTGCGGATACTGAAGCTTTCTTT. The chain combines TRBV19 with TRBJ1-1; no firm D call. Germline V gene lookup returns CDR1 LNHDA and CDR2 SQIVND (reference sequence). The length of the CDR3 is 16 residues. Deletions cut 6 bases from V and 5 bases from J, with 22 bases between. Supplemented by reference TRBV19 and TRBJ1-1, the full variable domain reads DGGITQSPKYLFRKEGQNVTLSCEQNLNHDAMYWYRQDPGQGLRLIYYSQIVNDFQKGDIAEGYSVSREKKESFPLTVTSAQKNPTAFYLCASRDSRKGADTEAFFGQGTRLTVV.